This T cell receptor (beta chain) was captured by sequencing in a study of cytomegalovirus exposure and HLA in healthy donors. Across the study: HLA-typed donors contributed 65 million to 95 million unique TCRs, which were held in an early data release.

Healthy bone marrow donors made up the cohort. Study-wide points: Cytomegalovirus association was listed for about 150 TCR beta chains.

With regard to this clone: Its antigen remains unidentified.

It was with 60 Vbeta and 13 Jbeta primers that the PCR ran. This table comes from immunoSEQ multiplex PCR, and its TCRdb copy is limited to in-frame clones, with some not included. The table lists more than 85,000 clones, about 74% of them singletons. Trimming stripped 0 bases from V and 0 bases from J, with 15 bases between. CDR3 length: 18 residues. Germline V gene data show CDR1 as SGHTS and CDR2 as YDEGEE. Sequencing was carried out using PBMCs. The chain joins TRBV5-8 to TRBJ2-2, with D unclear. The TCR was taken from a male donor in good health and CMV-seropositive. The CDR3 DNA reads TGTGCCAGCAGCTTGGTGGCTAGTTCCCTTTCGAACACCGGGGAGCTGTTTTTT. Its protein product is CASSLVASSLSNTGELFF.